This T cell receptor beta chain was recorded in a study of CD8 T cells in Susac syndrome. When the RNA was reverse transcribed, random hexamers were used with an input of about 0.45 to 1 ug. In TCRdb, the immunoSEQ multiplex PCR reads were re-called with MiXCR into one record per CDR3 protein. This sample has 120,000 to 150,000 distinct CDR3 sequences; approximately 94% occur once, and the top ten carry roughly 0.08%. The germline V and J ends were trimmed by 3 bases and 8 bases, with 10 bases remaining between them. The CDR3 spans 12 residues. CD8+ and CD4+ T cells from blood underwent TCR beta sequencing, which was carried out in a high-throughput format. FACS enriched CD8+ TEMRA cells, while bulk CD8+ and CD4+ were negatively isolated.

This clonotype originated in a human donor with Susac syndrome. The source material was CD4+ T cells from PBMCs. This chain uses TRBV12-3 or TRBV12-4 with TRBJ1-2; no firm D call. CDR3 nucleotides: TGTGCCAGCAGTTTCTCCGCGGGGGGCTACACCTTC. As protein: CASSFSAGGYTF.